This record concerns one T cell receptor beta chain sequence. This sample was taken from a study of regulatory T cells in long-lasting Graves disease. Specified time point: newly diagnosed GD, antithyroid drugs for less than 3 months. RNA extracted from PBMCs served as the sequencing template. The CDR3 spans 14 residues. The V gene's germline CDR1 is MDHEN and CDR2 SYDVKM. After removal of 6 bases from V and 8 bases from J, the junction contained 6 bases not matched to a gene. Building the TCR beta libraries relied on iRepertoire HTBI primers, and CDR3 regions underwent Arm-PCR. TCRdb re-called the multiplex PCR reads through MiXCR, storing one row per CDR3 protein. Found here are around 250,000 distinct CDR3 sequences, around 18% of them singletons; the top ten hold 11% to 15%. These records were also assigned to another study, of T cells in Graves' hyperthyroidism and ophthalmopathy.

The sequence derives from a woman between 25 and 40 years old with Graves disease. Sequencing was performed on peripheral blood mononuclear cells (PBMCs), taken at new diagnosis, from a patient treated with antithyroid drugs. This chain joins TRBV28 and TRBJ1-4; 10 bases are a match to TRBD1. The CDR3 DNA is TGTGCCAGCAGCGGGACAGGGGAAAAGGAAAAACTGTTTTTT. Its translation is CASSGTGEKEKLFF. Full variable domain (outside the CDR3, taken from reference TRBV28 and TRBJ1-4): DVKVTQSSRYLVKRTGEKVFLECVQDMDHENMFWYRQDPGLGLRLIYFSYDVKMKEKGDIPEGYSVSREKKERFSLILESASTNQTSMYLCASSGTGEKEKLFFGSGTQLSVL.